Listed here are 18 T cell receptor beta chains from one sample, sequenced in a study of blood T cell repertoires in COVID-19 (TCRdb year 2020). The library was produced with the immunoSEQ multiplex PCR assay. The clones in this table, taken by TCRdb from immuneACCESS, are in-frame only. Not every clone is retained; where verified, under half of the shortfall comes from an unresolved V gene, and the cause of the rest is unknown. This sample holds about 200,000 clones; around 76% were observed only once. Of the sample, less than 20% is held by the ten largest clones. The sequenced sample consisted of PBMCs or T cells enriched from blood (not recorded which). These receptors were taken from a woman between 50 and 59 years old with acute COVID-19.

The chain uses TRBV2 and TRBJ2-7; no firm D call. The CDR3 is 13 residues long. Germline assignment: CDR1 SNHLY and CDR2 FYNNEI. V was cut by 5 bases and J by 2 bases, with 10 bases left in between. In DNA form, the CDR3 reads TGTGCCAGCAGTCCCCAGGTCCCCTACGAGCAGTACGTC. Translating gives CASSPQVPYEQYV.

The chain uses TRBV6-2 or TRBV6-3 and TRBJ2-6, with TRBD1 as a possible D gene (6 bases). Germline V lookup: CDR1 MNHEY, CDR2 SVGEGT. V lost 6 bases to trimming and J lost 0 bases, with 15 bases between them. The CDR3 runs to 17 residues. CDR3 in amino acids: CASSRTRQVSGANVLTF. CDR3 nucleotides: TGTGCCAGCAGCCGTACTCGACAGGTCTCTGGGGCCAACGTCCTGACTTTC.

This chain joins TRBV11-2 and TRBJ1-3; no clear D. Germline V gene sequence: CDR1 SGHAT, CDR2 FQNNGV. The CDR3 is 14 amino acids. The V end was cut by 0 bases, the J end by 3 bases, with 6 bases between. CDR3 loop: CASSLDGYGNTIYF. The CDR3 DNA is TGTGCCAGCAGCTTAGACGGTTATGGAAACACCATATATTTT.

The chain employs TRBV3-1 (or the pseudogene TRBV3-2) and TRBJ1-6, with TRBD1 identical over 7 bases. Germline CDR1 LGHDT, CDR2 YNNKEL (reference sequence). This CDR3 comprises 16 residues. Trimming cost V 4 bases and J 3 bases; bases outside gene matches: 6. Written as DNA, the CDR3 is TGTGCCAGCAGCCGAGCGTGGGACAGCTATAATTCACCCCTCCACTTT. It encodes CASSRAWDSYNSPLHF.

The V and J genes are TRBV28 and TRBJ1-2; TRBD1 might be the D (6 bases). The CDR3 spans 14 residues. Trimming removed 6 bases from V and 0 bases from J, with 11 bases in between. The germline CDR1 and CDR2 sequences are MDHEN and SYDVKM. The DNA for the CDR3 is TGTGCCAGCAGCCCCGGGGACACTAACTATGGCTACACCTTC. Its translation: CASSPGDTNYGYTF.

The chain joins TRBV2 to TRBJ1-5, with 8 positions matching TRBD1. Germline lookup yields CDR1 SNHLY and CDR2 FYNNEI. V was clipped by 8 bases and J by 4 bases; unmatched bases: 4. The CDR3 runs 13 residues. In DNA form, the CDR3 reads TGTGCCAGCCGACAGGGGCCAAATCAGCCCCAGCATTTT. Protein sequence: CASRQGPNQPQHF.

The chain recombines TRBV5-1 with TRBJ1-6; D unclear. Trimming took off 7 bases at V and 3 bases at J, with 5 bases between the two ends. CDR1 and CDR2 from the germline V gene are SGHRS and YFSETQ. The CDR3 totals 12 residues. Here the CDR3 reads CASRDYNSPLHF. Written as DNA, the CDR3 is TGCGCCAGCCGGGACTATAATTCACCCCTCCACTTT.

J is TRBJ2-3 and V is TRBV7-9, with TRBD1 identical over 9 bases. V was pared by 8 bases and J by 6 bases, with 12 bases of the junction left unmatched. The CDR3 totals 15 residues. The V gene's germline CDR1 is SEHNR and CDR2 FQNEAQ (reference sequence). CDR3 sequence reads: CASSPTGQGPDTQYF. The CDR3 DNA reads TGTGCCAGCTCCCCGACGGGACAGGGCCCCGATACGCAGTATTTT.

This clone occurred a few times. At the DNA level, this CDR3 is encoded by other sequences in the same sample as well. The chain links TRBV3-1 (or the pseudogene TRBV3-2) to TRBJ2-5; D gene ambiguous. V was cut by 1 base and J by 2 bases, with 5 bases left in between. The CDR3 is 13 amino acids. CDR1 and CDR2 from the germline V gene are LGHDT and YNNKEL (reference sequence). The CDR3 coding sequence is TGTGCCAGCAGCCAAGGACTGCAAGAGACCCAGTACTTC. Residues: CASSQGLQETQYF.

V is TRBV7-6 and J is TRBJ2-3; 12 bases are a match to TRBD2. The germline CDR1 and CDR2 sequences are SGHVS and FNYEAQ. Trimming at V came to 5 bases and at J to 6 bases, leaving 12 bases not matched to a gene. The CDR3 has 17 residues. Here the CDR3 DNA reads TGTGCCAGCAGCCAACGGACTAGCGGGGCAGCACGGGATACGCAGTATTTT. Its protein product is CASSQRTSGAARDTQYF.

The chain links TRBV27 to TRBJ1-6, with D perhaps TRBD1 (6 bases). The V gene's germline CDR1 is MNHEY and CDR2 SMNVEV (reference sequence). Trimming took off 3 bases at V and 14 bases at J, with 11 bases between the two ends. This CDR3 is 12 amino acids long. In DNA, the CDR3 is TGTGCCAGCAGTTTCAGACCAGGGGCCCTCCACTTT. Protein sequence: CASSFRPGALHF.

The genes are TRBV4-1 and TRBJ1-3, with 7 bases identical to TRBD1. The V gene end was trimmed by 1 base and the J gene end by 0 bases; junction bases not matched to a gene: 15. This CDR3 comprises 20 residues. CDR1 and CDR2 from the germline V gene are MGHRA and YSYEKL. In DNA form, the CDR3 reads TGCGCCAGCAGCCAAGTTATTGGACAGGTCACCGGAATCTCTGGAAACACCATATATTTT. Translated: CASSQVIGQVTGISGNTIYF.

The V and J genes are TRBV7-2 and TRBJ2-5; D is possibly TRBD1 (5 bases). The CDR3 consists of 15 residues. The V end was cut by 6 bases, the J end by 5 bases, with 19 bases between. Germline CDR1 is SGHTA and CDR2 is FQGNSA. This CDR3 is CASRQASVIAETQYF. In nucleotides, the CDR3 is TGTGCCAGCAGACAGGCGTCAGTGATCGCGGAGACCCAGTACTTC.

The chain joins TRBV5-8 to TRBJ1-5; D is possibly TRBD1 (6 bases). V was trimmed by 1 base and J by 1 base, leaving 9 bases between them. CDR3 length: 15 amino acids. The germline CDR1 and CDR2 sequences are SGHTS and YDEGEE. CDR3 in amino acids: CASSLIQGSNQPQHF. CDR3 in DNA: TGTGCCAGCAGCTTGATACAGGGCAGCAATCAGCCCCAGCATTTT.

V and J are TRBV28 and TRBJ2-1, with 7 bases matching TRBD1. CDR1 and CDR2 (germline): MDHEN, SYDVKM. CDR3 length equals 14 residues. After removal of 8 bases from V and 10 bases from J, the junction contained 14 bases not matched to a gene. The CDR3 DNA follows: TGTGCCAGCCTTCCCCGTATTACAGGGGTCGAGCAGTTCTTC. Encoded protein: CASLPRITGVEQFF.

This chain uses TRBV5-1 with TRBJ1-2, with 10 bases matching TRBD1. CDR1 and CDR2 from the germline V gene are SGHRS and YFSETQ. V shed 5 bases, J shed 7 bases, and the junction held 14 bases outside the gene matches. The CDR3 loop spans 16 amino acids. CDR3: CASSTGTGVTGRGYTF. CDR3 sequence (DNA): TGCGCCAGCAGTACCGGGACAGGGGTGACAGGTCGTGGCTACACCTTC. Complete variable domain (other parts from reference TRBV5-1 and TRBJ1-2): KAGVTQTPRYLIKTRGQQVTLSCSPISGHRSVSWYQQTPGQGLQFLFEYFSETQRNKGNFPGRFSGRQFSNSRSEMNVSTLELGDSALYLCASSTGTGVTGRGYTFGSGTRLTVV.

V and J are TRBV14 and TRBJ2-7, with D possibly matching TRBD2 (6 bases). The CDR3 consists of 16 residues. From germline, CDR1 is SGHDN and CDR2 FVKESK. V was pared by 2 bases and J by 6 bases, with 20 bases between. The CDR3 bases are TGTGCCAGCAGCCAACTTAAGGGAGGCCCTTTATCCGAGCAGTACGTC. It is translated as CASSQLKGGPLSEQYV.

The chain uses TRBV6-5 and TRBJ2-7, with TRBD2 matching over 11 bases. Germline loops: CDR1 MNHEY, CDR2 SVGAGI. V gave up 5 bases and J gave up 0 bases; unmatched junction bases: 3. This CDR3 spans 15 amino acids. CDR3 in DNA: TGTGCCAGCAGTACCCTAGCGGGGGGCTCCTACGAGCAGTACGTC. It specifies CASSTLAGGSYEQYV.